These T cell receptor beta chains were read from a single sample in a study of blood T cell repertoires in COVID-19. The protocol was immunoSEQ multiplex PCR, while the TCRdb copy is restricted to in-frame clones and leaves out a portion. The sample has roughly 130,000 clones, approximately 84% seen once. Sequences were obtained from peripheral blood. These receptors were taken from a man in his 70s with acute or convalescent COVID-19. Both conserved end residues are trimmed from each CDR3. The D gene is left open where the match is weak.

v_gene	len	j_gene	d_gene	CDR3aa
TRBV6-1	15	TRBJ1-3	-	ASSESPRIVAGNTIY
TRBV5-4	11	TRBJ1-2	-	ASSLAGGYGYT
TRBV5-6	13	TRBJ2-2	-	ASSLRPSGTGELF
TRBV18	13	TRBJ1-1	-	ASSPVLQSNTEAF
TRBV5-1	17	TRBJ2-4	TRBD2	ASSLASTSGELAKNIQY
TRBV5-1	11	TRBJ1-1	-	ASSYLQGTEAF
TRBV6-5	11	TRBJ1-5	-	ASSPVGGQPQH
TRBV3-1/TRBV3-2	11	TRBJ1-2	-	ASSPSGDYGYT
TRBV4-1	16	TRBJ2-3	TRBD2	ASSQETPRASGTDTQY
TRBV10-3	11	TRBJ1-3	-	AITRSSGNTIY
TRBV2	12	TRBJ2-7	-	ASSGSVFSYEQY
TRBV28	13	TRBJ2-7	TRBD1	ASSRGQGASYEQY
TRBV15	16	TRBJ2-6	TRBD2	ATSRGGTSASGANVLT
TRBV5-4	10	TRBJ2-3	-	ASSLIADTQY
TRBV5-4	12	TRBJ2-7	-	ASSSEVGSYEQY
TRBV6-5	13	TRBJ1-1	TRBD1	ASRLRQGVSTEAF
TRBV4-1	11	TRBJ2-2	-	ASSRQLTGELF
TRBV6-5	13	TRBJ1-3	TRBD1	ASRRTGGAGNTIY
TRBV10-2	13	TRBJ1-4	-	ASSEWRPRNEKLF
TRBV5-1	12	TRBJ2-5	-	ASSALGGQETQY
TRBV11-2	10	TRBJ1-1	-	ASSLDHQGAF
TRBV7-6	15	TRBJ2-3	TRBD2	ASSLALTSGGTDTQY
TRBV9	12	TRBJ1-2	TRBD1	ASSATDRAEGYT
TRBV10-2	13	TRBJ1-2	-	ASSDRENPNYGYT
TRBV10-1	11	TRBJ1-6	-	ASSSGANSPLH
TRBV19	13	TRBJ1-2	TRBD1	ASMQGTGNNYGYT
TRBV5-8	14	TRBJ1-4	-	ASSLLSSATNEKLF
TRBV5-4	11	TRBJ1-2	-	ASSLDGVYGYT
TRBV3-1/TRBV3-2	11	TRBJ1-2	-	ASSSTGSYGYT
TRBV6-5	10	TRBJ2-1	TRBD1	ASRPRQGEQF
TRBV5-1	13	TRBJ2-5	-	ASSLAKLTQETQY
TRBV7-2	13	TRBJ1-2	TRBD1	ASSYTATGRNGYT